This T cell receptor beta chain was obtained from a study of blood T cell repertoires in COVID-19. Across the whole study: Italy, Spain and the United States were the sources of the convalescent and acute COVID-19 samples. The cDNA or gDNA used as material had been derived from T cells, B-cell-depleted T cells, or PBMCs.

This clone was counted a few times. Trimming took 2 bases from V and 10 from J, leaving 12 bases between them. This CDR3 has 13 amino acids. Per the study methods: Estimation of nucleated cell counts was performed using reference gene primer amplification. Clones were sequenced by immunoSEQ multiplex PCR, and TCRdb holds only the in-frame ones, with some missing. V and J calls and clone size follow that table, whereas D and trimming were derived from the DNA. The data contain just under 80,000 clones, 75% to 90% of them seen just once; the ten biggest clones take up 10% to 15%. The source of this sequence is a human donor in a cohort sampled during active COVID-19. Sample: peripheral blood. The chain carries TRBV12-3 or TRBV12-4 and TRBJ2-1, with a tentative D call TRBD2 (5 bases). CDR3 bases: TGTGCCAGCAGTTTATCAGCGGATCGAGAGCAGTTCTTC. It is translated as CASSLSADREQFF.